This T cell receptor beta chain is drawn from a study of blood T cell repertoires in COVID-19. Assay: immunoSEQ multiplex PCR; the TCRdb copy retains only in-frame clones and omits some. This table has 200,000 or so clones, approximately 80% appearing once. The ends lost 4 bases at V and 5 bases at J; junction bases unmatched: 8. The V gene's germline CDR1 is SGHRS and CDR2 YFSETQ. This CDR3 spans 16 amino acids. The sequenced material came from peripheral blood. The TCR comes from a woman of 80 years or more with COVID-19, enrolled during active disease. V is TRBV5-1 and J is TRBJ2-5, with 13 nucleotides matching TRBD2. CDR3 protein: CASSETSGGAWETQYF. The CDR3 DNA follows: TGCGCCAGCAGCGAAACTAGCGGGGGGGCCTGGGAGACCCAGTACTTC.